Presented here are 30 T cell receptor beta chains from one specimen sequenced in a study of breast tumors, draining lymph nodes, adjacent tissues. TCRdb independently ran MiXCR on the multiplex PCR reads; one entry per CDR3 protein. The repertoire holds about 14,000 distinct CDR3 sequences, with around 54% as singletons. Sample: tumor-adjacent breast tissue. Receptors were obtained from a female donor with breast cancer. Some clones in this sample may be carry-over from other donors' samples.

This chain joins TRBV29-1 and TRBJ2-5, with 13 bases that match TRBD2. The V segment lost 6 bases and the J segment 0 bases; nucleotides outside the gene matches: 1. Germline assignment: CDR1 SQVTM and CDR2 ANQGSEA. This CDR3 has 14 residues. CDR3 region: CSVGTSGNQETQYF. In DNA form, the CDR3 reads TGCAGCGTCGGGACTAGCGGGAACCAAGAGACCCAGTACTTC.

V usage is TRBV5-1 and J usage is TRBJ1-2; the D gene is possibly TRBD1 (5 bases). CDR3 length: 13 residues. Trimming shortened V by 3 bases and J by 7 bases, and 13 bases separated the two germline ends. CDR1 and CDR2 (germline): SGHRS, YFSETQ. Here the CDR3 DNA reads TGCGCCAGCAGCTCCCGGGACGGTGCTGGCTACACCTTC. This gives the protein CASSSRDGAGYTF.

The CDR3 coding sequence is TGTGCCAGCAGCCAAGACCTAGGGGGCGCAAGCTATGGCTACACCTTC. Its protein is CASSQDLGGASYGYTF. The rearrangement uses TRBV4-2 and TRBJ1-2; 7 nucleotides align to TRBD1. With V trimmed by 0 bases and J by 4 bases, 8 bases remained unmatched. Per germline, CDR1 LGHNA and CDR2 YNFKEQ. The CDR3 length is 16 residues.

The chain joins TRBV19 to TRBJ2-2; D is undetermined. In germline, CDR1 is LNHDA, CDR2 SQIVND (reference sequence). The CDR3 runs to 12 residues. The V end lost 4 bases, the J end lost 5 bases, and 5 bases lay between the germline ends. The CDR3 sequence: CASSRITGELFF. CDR3 sequence (DNA): TGTGCCAGTAGTAGGATAACCGGGGAGCTGTTTTTT.

There are a few counts of this clonotype. The V and J genes are TRBV6-6 and TRBJ1-5; 8 bases match TRBD1. Germline CDR1 is MNHNY and CDR2 is SVGAGI (reference sequence). V trimming: 6 bases; J trimming: 5 bases; junction bases outside the gene matches: 6. CDR3 length: 14 residues. The CDR3 DNA is TGTGCCAGCAGAACAGGGGGGCGGGATCAGCCCCAGCATTTT. This codes for CASRTGGRDQPQHF.

This clonotype was found many times. V usage is TRBV10-2 and J usage is TRBJ2-1, with 12 bases lining up with TRBD2. The V gene end was trimmed by 6 bases and the J gene end by 0 bases; junction bases not matched to a gene: 3. Germline V gives CDR1 WSHSY, CDR2 SAAADI. This CDR3 contains 16 residues. The CDR3 DNA reads as TGCGCCAGCAGACCGACTAGCGGGGGCTCCTACAATGAGCAGTTCTTC. It translates to CASRPTSGGSYNEQFF.

Details on this clonotype: This is likely a read error, given that the CDR3 carries no conserved phenylalanine or tryptophan at its end. The rearrangement uses TRBV19 and TRBJ2-1, with TRBD2 matching 11 bases. The CDR3 totals 16 residues. CDR1 LNHDA and CDR2 SQIVND come from the germline V gene (reference sequence). The CDR3 bases are TGTGCCAGTAGTATGGGGGGACTAGCGGCCTCAAATGACCAGTTCCCC. Encoded protein: CASSMGGLAASNDQFP.

The V gene is TRBV7-2, the J gene TRBJ2-2; 8 bases match TRBD2. The CDR3 covers 18 residues. The V gene's germline CDR1 is SGHTA and CDR2 FQGNSA. V lost 1 base to trimming and J lost 7 bases; unmatched junction nucleotides: 14. CDR3 sequence reads: CASSLGSGTSLGYGELFF. CDR3 bases: TGTGCCAGCAGCTTAGGTTCGGGGACTAGTTTAGGGTACGGGGAGCTGTTTTTT.

With regard to this clonotype: A junction boundary mismatches the germline segment, possibly from a read error. The V call is TRBV10-3, the J call TRBJ1-6; D not certain. The CDR3 length is 14 residues. The germline CDR1 and CDR2 sequences are ENHRY and SYGVKD. DNA of the CDR3: TGTGCCACCTCTCAGCGGGCCTACAATTCACCCCTCCACTTT. Protein product: CATSQRAYNSPLHF.

This clonotype has ten or more counts. This chain uses TRBV11-2 with TRBJ2-3; no reliable D call. Germline V lookup: CDR1 SGHAT, CDR2 FQNNGV. Trimming took off 5 bases at V and 1 base at J, with 16 bases between the two ends. This CDR3 region has 16 residues. This chain's CDR3 is CASSPRRPERTDTQYF. For the CDR3, the DNA is TGTGCCAGCAGCCCCCGGAGACCCGAGCGCACAGATACGCAGTATTTT. The full variable domain, with the rest looked up from reference TRBV11-2 and TRBJ2-3, is EAGVAQSPRYKIIEKRQSVAFWCNPISGHATLYWYQQILGQGPKLLIQFQNNGVVDDSQLPKDRFSAERLKGVDSTLKIQPAKLEDSAVYLCASSPRRPERTDTQYFGPGTRLTVL.

The chain is built from TRBV19 and TRBJ2-5; weak D call: TRBD2 (5 bases). Per the germline V gene, CDR1 is LNHDA and CDR2 is SQIVND (reference sequence). This CDR3 has 11 amino acids. The V gene lost 6 bases and the J gene lost 7 bases, with 9 bases spanning the gap. CDR3 nucleotides: TGTGCCAGTAGCGATGGAGGGACCCAGTACTTC. Translating it yields CASSDGGTQYF. Combining the CDR3 with reference TRBV19 and TRBJ2-5 gives the whole variable domain DGGITQSPKYLFRKEGQNVTLSCEQNLNHDAMYWYRQDPGQGLRLIYYSQIVNDFQKGDIAEGYSVSREKKESFPLTVTSAQKNPTAFYLCASSDGGTQYFGPGTRLLVL.

V is TRBV20-1 and J is TRBJ2-3, with a weak D call TRBD2 (6 bases). This CDR3 comprises 17 residues. Germline V gene lookup returns CDR1 DFQATT and CDR2 SNEGSKA (reference sequence). The V end lost 0 bases, the J end lost 2 bases, and 18 bases lay between the germline ends. Here the CDR3 DNA reads TGCAGTGCTAGAGACCCCACTAGCCCCACCAACACAGATACGCAGTATTTT. This codes for CSARDPTSPTNTDTQYF.

The chain carries TRBV19 and TRBJ1-5; D uncertain. The germline V and J ends were trimmed by 1 base and 1 base, with 11 bases remaining between them. The length of the CDR3 is 16 residues. The germline V gene has CDR1 LNHDA and CDR2 SQIVND (reference sequence). DNA for the CDR3: TGTGCCAGTAGTATAGCTTCACGCGCGAGCAATCAGCCCCAGCATTTT. This gives the protein CASSIASRASNQPQHF.

This clonotype is deemed medium-sized (0.01 to 0.1%). The chain carries TRBV12-3 or TRBV12-4 and TRBJ1-6; D gene unclear. This CDR3 comprises 12 residues. The V gene lost 5 bases and the J gene lost 6 bases, with 5 bases spanning the gap. CDR3 in DNA: TGTGCCAGCAGTGCAAGTAATTCACCCCTCCACTTT. Translation: CASSASNSPLHF.

J is TRBJ2-5 and V is TRBV24-1, with D unclear. V gave up 3 bases and J gave up 7 bases, with 14 bases separating them. The CDR3 length is 14 residues. Per the germline V gene, CDR1 is KGHDR and CDR2 is SFDVKD. The CDR3 protein is CATSDRSDSWTQYF. DNA for the CDR3: TGTGCCACCAGTGATCGGAGTGATTCGTGGACCCAGTACTTC.

In its sample, this clonotype was seen once. The chain is built from TRBV24-1 and TRBJ1-2; weak D call: TRBD1 (5 bases). Germline lookup yields CDR1 KGHDR and CDR2 SFDVKD. Between the trimmed V and J ends, which lost 9 bases and 6 bases, there was a span of 19 bases. The CDR3 length is 14 residues. CDR3 sequence reads: CATPNSGRVDGYTF. DNA for the CDR3: TGTGCCACCCCCAACTCAGGCAGGGTTGATGGCTACACCTTC.

This clonotype was detected many times. J is TRBJ1-6 and V is TRBV27, with unresolved D. The V end was cut by 6 bases, the J end by 7 bases, with 16 bases between. CDR1 and CDR2 from the germline V gene are MNHEY and SMNVEV (reference sequence). The CDR3 runs 15 residues. The CDR3 bases are TGTGCCAGCAGATTAGGACCGATACGGAATTCACCCCTCCACTTT. Its protein is CASRLGPIRNSPLHF.

Many counts were recorded for this clonotype. For the CDR3, the DNA is TGTGCCAGCAGTGAAGCACTCAGGGTCGGTGAAGCTTTCTTT. Its protein product is CASSEALRVGEAFF. The V and J genes are TRBV2 and TRBJ1-1; possible D gene TRBD1, 5 bases. This CDR3 contains 14 residues. V lost 0 bases and J lost 7, with 12 bases in between. CDR1 SNHLY and CDR2 FYNNEI come from the germline V gene.

The CDR3: CASSEGGLQYF. CDR3 in DNA: TGTGCCAGCAGTGAGGGGGGACTTCAGTACTTC. The genes are TRBV2 and TRBJ2-5; tentatively, D is TRBD2 (6 bases). Germline-derived CDR1 and CDR2 are SNHLY and FYNNEI. V lost 3 bases to trimming and J lost 11 bases, with 10 bases between them. The CDR3 runs 11 residues.

The V gene is TRBV2, the J gene TRBJ1-5; TRBD1 might be the D (6 bases). The CDR3 sequence is 15 residues long. Germline V CDR1 and CDR2: SNHLY, FYNNEI. V gave up 7 bases and J gave up 7 bases, with 20 bases separating them. Here the CDR3 reads CASTPRGGQYQPQHF. CDR3 nucleotides: TGTGCCAGCACCCCCCGGGGGGGGCAGTACCAGCCCCAGCATTTT.

This chain uses TRBV2 with TRBJ1-4, with D perhaps matching TRBD1 (5 bases). The CDR3 is 14 residues long. CDR1 is SNHLY, CDR2 FYNNEI, per germline. V lost 5 bases to trimming and J lost 6 bases, with 13 bases between them. CDR3 DNA: TGTGCCAGCAGTCCCAGGGTAATTCATGAAAAACTGTTTTTT. It is translated as CASSPRVIHEKLFF.

This clonotype has ten or more counts. This may be a read error, as it is one base from a much larger clone. The chain joins TRBV20-1 to TRBJ2-1, with 8 bases identical to TRBD1. Germline V gives CDR1 DFQATT, CDR2 SNEGSKA (reference sequence). The CDR3 spans 14 residues. The V segment lost 5 bases and the J segment 9 bases; nucleotides outside the gene matches: 12. CDR3 nucleotide sequence: TGCAGTGCTCCGGACAGGGAGGTTAGGTCTGAGCAGTTCTTC. Amino acids: CSAPDREVRSEQFF.

V is TRBV19 and J is TRBJ1-2, with no clear D. The CDR3 runs to 15 residues. The germline CDR1 and CDR2 sequences are LNHDA and SQIVND (reference sequence). The V end was cut by 4 bases, the J end by 4 bases, with 16 bases between. The CDR3 sequence is CASSTRKLGPYGYTF. Written as DNA, the CDR3 is TGTGCCAGTAGTACCCGGAAATTAGGCCCCTATGGCTACACCTTC.

The genes are TRBV7-2 and TRBJ2-2, with a possible D match to TRBD2 (5 bases). From germline, CDR1 is SGHTA and CDR2 FQGNSA. V lost 1 base, J lost 5 bases, and 20 bases lay in between. The CDR3 totals 18 residues. This chain's CDR3 is CASSLDFSERIRTGELFF. As DNA, the CDR3 is TGTGCCAGCAGCTTAGATTTTAGCGAGCGAATAAGGACCGGGGAGCTGTTTTTT.

The chain has TRBV15 and TRBJ2-7, with D possibly matching TRBD1 (5 bases). Germline V gene lookup returns CDR1 LNHNV and CDR2 YYDKDF (reference sequence). CDR3 size: 17 residues. The V end lost 0 bases, the J end lost 0 bases, and 15 bases lay between the germline ends. The CDR3 DNA sequence: TGTGCCACCAGCAGAGATCAGCCCAGACAGCACTCCTACGAGCAGTACTTC. This sequence encodes CATSRDQPRQHSYEQYF.

This chain uses TRBV6-5 with TRBJ2-7, with 8 bases that match TRBD1. With V trimmed by 6 bases and J by 6 bases, 13 bases remained unmatched. Germline CDR1 MNHEY, CDR2 SVGAGI. CDR3 length: 15 amino acids. The CDR3 region is CASSDPQGAAREQYF. CDR3 sequence (DNA): TGTGCCAGCAGCGATCCCCAGGGGGCGGCCCGCGAGCAGTACTTC.

The J gene is TRBJ2-1, the V gene TRBV25-1, with 11 bases that match TRBD2. This CDR3 has 16 amino acids. V was pared by 4 bases and J by 5 bases, with 7 bases of the junction left unmatched. Germline CDR1 and CDR2: MGHDK and SYGVNS. The CDR3: CASSGQTSGSHNEQFF. In DNA form, the CDR3 reads TGTGCCAGCAGTGGCCAAACTAGCGGGAGTCACAATGAGCAGTTCTTC. Looking up the rest from reference TRBV25-1 and TRBJ2-1 gives the full variable domain: EADIYQTPRYLVIGTGKKITLECSQTMGHDKMYWYQQDPGMELHLIHYSYGVNSTEKGDLSSESTVSRIRTEHFPLTLESARPSHTSQYLCASSGQTSGSHNEQFFGPGTRLTVL.

The chain employs TRBV7-2 and TRBJ2-2; perhaps D is TRBD1 or TRBD2 (6 bases each). V dropped 5 bases and J dropped 4 bases, with 11 bases sitting between them. Germline V gives CDR1 SGHTA, CDR2 FQGNSA. This CDR3 contains 14 residues. CDR3 residues: CASSKRGATGELFF. The CDR3 nucleotides read TGTGCCAGCAGCAAAAGGGGGGCCACCGGGGAGCTGTTTTTT.

The V gene is TRBV7-8, the J gene TRBJ2-7; 13 bases are shared with TRBD2. Trimming at V came to 5 bases and at J to 2 bases, leaving 6 bases not matched to a gene. The CDR3 runs 16 residues. CDR1 is SGHVS, CDR2 FQNEAQ, per germline. The CDR3 DNA reads TGTGCCAGCAGCGCCAAACTAGCGGGGGGGACCTACGAGCAGTACTTC. Its protein is CASSAKLAGGTYEQYF.

V usage is TRBV2 and J usage is TRBJ1-3; D uncertain. The ends were cut back, 7 bases at V and 0 bases at J, with 10 bases in the middle. Germline V gives CDR1 SNHLY, CDR2 FYNNEI. The CDR3 has 14 residues. CDR3 DNA sequence: TGTGCCAGCATGTGGCAGATCTCTGGAAACACCATATATTTT. Its protein product is CASMWQISGNTIYF.